This is a list of T cell receptor beta chains from one sample in a study of glioma-infiltrating T cells. TCRdb ran MiXCR on the multiplex PCR reads and lists one entry per CDR3 protein. The table lists about 140,000 distinct CDR3 sequences, around 42% of them singletons, with roughly 20% in the top ten. Sequenced sample: glioma tissue, nonneoplastic brain tissue, or PBMCs (not recorded which). These TCRs come from a human donor with low-grade glioma or glioblastoma, undergoing nonglioma brain surgery, or in good health (not recorded which). The CDR3 runs from the conserved cysteine through the conserved F or W. The D gene is left open where the match is weak. For some rows the clone size is stated as once, few or many, or as a class when expanded; others skip it.

d_call clone_size j_call v_call cdr3_aa cdr3_nt
TRBD2 few TRBJ2-3 TRBV7-2 CASSPWTSGITDTQYF TGTGCCAGCAGCCCATGGACTAGCGGGATTACAGATACGCAGTATTTT
TRBD2 few TRBJ2-7 TRBV20-1 CSARAALAAYEQYF TGCAGTGCTAGAGCCGCTCTAGCGGCCTACGAGCAGTACTTC
- few TRBJ2-5 TRBV28 CASSLGGIQETQYF TGTGCCAGCAGCCTAGGTGGGATCCAAGAGACCCAGTACTTC
- few TRBJ1-2 TRBV6-1 CASSEDRGFYGYTF TGTGCCAGCAGTGAAGATCGGGGCTTCTATGGCTACACCTTC
- - TRBJ2-5 TRBV27 CASSLRGRETQYF TGTGCCAGCAGTTTAAGAGGGCGGGAGACCCAGTACTTC
TRBD1 few TRBJ2-2 TRBV6-2/TRBV6-3 CASSRTGRDTGELFF TGTGCCAGCAGCCGGACAGGGCGGGACACCGGGGAGCTGTTTTTT
- few TRBJ2-7 TRBV6-1 CASSEARGGYEQYF TGTGCCAGCAGTGAAGCGAGGGGCGGGTACGAGCAGTACTTC
- few TRBJ1-6 TRBV20-1 CSARVIGGNSPLHF TGCAGTGCTAGAGTGATCGGGGGTAATTCACCCCTCCACTTT
- few TRBJ1-1 TRBV15 CATSRVSNTEAFF TGTGCCACCAGCAGAGTTAGTAACACTGAAGCTTTCTTT
- - TRBJ1-5 TRBV2 CASSEEQDNQPQHF TGTGCCAGCAGTGAGGAACAGGATAATCAGCCCCAGCATTTT
- - TRBJ1-5 TRBV19 CASSIRSIGSNQPQHF TGTGCCAGTAGTATACGCTCGATCGGCAGCAATCAGCCCCAGCATTTT
- - TRBJ2-2 TRBV27 CASSFAGDNTGELFF TGTGCCAGCAGTTTTGCAGGGGATAACACCGGGGAGCTGTTTTTT
TRBD1 - TRBJ1-1 TRBV5-4 CASSLGQGAAEAFF TGTGCCAGCAGCTTGGGACAGGGGGCGGCTGAAGCTTTCTTT
- few TRBJ1-1 TRBV4-1 CASSQDWPGAVKGAFF TGCGCCAGCAGCCAAGATTGGCCAGGGGCCGTTAAGGGAGCTTTCTTT
- many TRBJ2-3 TRBV6-1 CASSEGYTQYF TGTGCCAGCAGTGAAGGTTATACGCAGTATTTT
TRBD1 - TRBJ1-2 TRBV20-1 CSAERIQGPGYTF TGCAGTGCTGAACGAATACAGGGGCCAGGCTACACCTTC
- - TRBJ2-6 TRBV7-9 CASSLGGAGANVLTF TGTGCCAGCAGCTTAGGGGGGGCTGGGGCCAACGTCCTGACTTTC
- - TRBJ2-1 TRBV6-6 CASSYGLLANNEQFF TGTGCCAGCAGTTACGGCCTGCTAGCGAATAATGAGCAGTTCTTC
- - TRBJ2-5 TRBV4-1 CASSQGTYQETQYF TGCGCCAGCAGCCAAGGGACATACCAAGAGACCCAGTACTTC
TRBD2 - TRBJ2-7 TRBV28 CASSSGTNSYEQYF TGTGCCAGCAGTTCCGGGACTAATTCCTACGAGCAGTACTTC
TRBD1 many TRBJ1-2 TRBV6-6 CASSYTTGFDYGYTF TGTGCCAGCAGTTACACGACAGGGTTCGACTATGGCTACACCTTC
- - TRBJ1-4 TRBV14 CASSPGGQRNEKLFF TGTGCCAGCAGCCCAGGAGGACAGCGTAATGAAAAACTGTTTTTT
TRBD1 few TRBJ2-5 TRBV20-1 CSAYDRGRGETQYF TGCAGTGCTTACGACAGGGGGCGCGGGGAGACCCAGTACTTC
- - TRBJ2-4 TRBV20-1 CSARSDLAKNIQYF TGCAGTGCTAGATCGGACTTAGCCAAAAACATTCAGTACTTC
- - TRBJ1-4 TRBV2 CASSVGQATAATNEKLFF TGTGCCAGCAGTGTCGGCCAGGCCACAGCTGCAACTAATGAAAAACTGTTTTTT
- - TRBJ1-3 TRBV4-2 CASSQANTIYF TGTGCCAGCAGCCAAGCGAACACCATATATTTT
TRBD2 - TRBJ2-3 TRBV6-5 CASSGLAGADTQYF TGTGCCAGCAGTGGACTAGCGGGAGCAGATACGCAGTATTTT
- - TRBJ1-1 TRBV7-5 CISVSEYGLRDTEAFF -
TRBD2 - TRBJ2-5 TRBV11-2 CASSPKRGQETQYF TGTGCCAGCAGCCCAAAGCGGGGGCAAGAGACCCAGTACTTC
- - TRBJ2-3 TRBV28 CASSPPIRGTDTQYF TGTGCCAGCTCCCCGCCCATCCGAGGCACAGATACGCAGTATTTT